A single sample gave rise to the 28 T cell receptor beta chains below, sequenced in a study of regulatory T cells in long-lasting Graves disease. The authors built TCR beta libraries using iRepertoire HTBI primers and Arm-PCR of CDR3 regions. A single record per CDR3 protein comes from TCRdb applying MiXCR to the multiplex PCR reads. This sample has about 460,000 distinct CDR3 sequences, with approximately 23% found just once. The time point: persistent/refractory GD, antithyroid drugs over 5 years with positive TRAb. PBMCs were the source of the RNA used for TCR sequencing. The source material was peripheral blood mononuclear cells (PBMCs), sampled when the disease was refractory, from a patient treated with antithyroid drugs. Receptors originate from a female donor with Graves disease.

At least ten counts were recorded for this clonotype. As DNA, the CDR3 is TGTGCCAGCAGTTTTAGGGTTCATGGCTACACCTTC. Translating it yields CASSFRVHGYTF. The rearrangement joins TRBV28 to TRBJ1-2; the D is unclear. Trimming left V 3 bases short and J 6 bases short, with 8 bases between. There are 12 residues in the CDR3. Germline-derived CDR1 and CDR2 are MDHEN and SYDVKM.

This clonotype was seen a handful of times. A read error may account for a junction end that differs from germline. This chain links TRBV28 with TRBJ2-2; a weak D match, TRBD2 (7 bases). This CDR3 has 17 residues. Germline lookup yields CDR1 MDHEN and CDR2 SYDVKM. The CDR3 DNA follows: TGTGCCAGCAGTTTGGGGGGGGCCTCGCATCACACCGGGGAGCTGTCTTTT. Translated: CASSLGGASHHTGELSF. Full variable domain (outside the CDR3, taken from reference TRBV28 and TRBJ2-2): DVKVTQSSRYLVKRTGEKVFLECVQDMDHENMFWYRQDPGLGLRLIYFSYDVKMKEKGDIPEGYSVSREKKERFSLILESASTNQTSMYLCASSLGGASHHTGELSFGEGSRLTVL.

This clonotype has only a few counts. V gene TRBV29-1 combines with J gene TRBJ1-2, with TRBD1 matching 7 bases. Germline V gene sequence: CDR1 SQVTM, CDR2 ANQGSEA. The CDR3 has 12 amino acids. V shed 7 bases and J 6 bases; nucleotides not matched to a gene: 8. The CDR3 DNA reads TGCAGCGCTACGGGACAGTTCGATGGCTACACCTTC. Amino acid sequence: CSATGQFDGYTF.

This clonotype occurred a few times. The chain employs TRBV30 and TRBJ1-5, with D unclear. V was shortened by 2 bases and J by 3 bases, with 8 bases between the two germline ends. Germline CDR1 GTSNPN, CDR2 SVGIG (reference sequence). The CDR3 length is 13 residues. The CDR3 here is CAWSRADNQPQHF. The CDR3 nucleotides are TGTGCCTGGAGTAGGGCAGACAATCAGCCCCAGCATTTT.

The chain couples TRBV12-3 or TRBV12-4 to TRBJ2-1; 12 bases line up with TRBD2. The CDR3 sequence is 15 residues long. V was pared by 6 bases and J by 9 bases, with 9 bases of the junction left unmatched. Written as DNA, the CDR3 is TGTGCCAGCAGGAAGACTAGCGGGAGAGGAAGTGAGCAGTTCTTC. It yields the protein CASRKTSGRGSEQFF.

This clonotype came up many times. The V and J genes are TRBV7-2 and TRBJ1-2, with D maybe TRBD1 (5 bases). This CDR3 comprises 14 residues. Trimming shortened V by 5 bases and J by 4 bases, and 14 bases separated the two germline ends. From germline, CDR1 is SGHTA and CDR2 FQGNSA. The CDR3 bases are TGTGCCAGCAGCCCGGGGGAGGGTCTCTATGGCTACACCTTC. As protein: CASSPGEGLYGYTF.

The chain is built from TRBV7-9 and TRBJ1-1, with D maybe TRBD1 (5 bases). CDR3 size: 16 residues. V lost 5 bases to trimming and J lost 4 bases, with 20 bases between them. Germline assignment: CDR1 SEHNR and CDR2 FQNEAQ (reference sequence). CDR3 in DNA: TGTGCCAGCAGCCCGCCTGGGCGGGGGATGGGCACTGAAGCTTTCTTT. Translation: CASSPPGRGMGTEAFF.

The rearrangement joins TRBV9 to TRBJ2-5; TRBD2 matches at 8 bases. Germline V gene lookup returns CDR1 SGDLS and CDR2 YYNGEE. The CDR3 has 16 residues. The V and J ends lost 0 bases and 5 bases, in that order; junction bases with no gene match: 9. The CDR3 DNA reads TGTGCCAGCAGCGTAGGGGCGGGAGGTGGCCCGGAGACCCAGTACTTC. Encoded protein: CASSVGAGGGPETQYF.

The rearrangement links TRBV6-2 or TRBV6-3 to TRBJ2-3; D not resolved. Germline CDR1 and CDR2: MNHEY and SVGEGT. The length of the CDR3 is 12 residues. V was pared by 8 bases and J by 5 bases, with 11 bases between. The DNA of the CDR3 is TGTGCCAGCGTTGCCGATGGAGATACGCAGTATTTT. Its protein product is CASVADGDTQYF.

This clonotype was found once. The genes are TRBV30 and TRBJ1-2, with D possibly matching TRBD1 (6 bases). Germline-derived CDR1 and CDR2 are GTSNPN and SVGIG (reference sequence). The CDR3 contains 15 residues. Trimming took off 0 bases at V and 6 bases at J, with 17 bases between the two ends. Here the CDR3 DNA reads TGTGCCTGGAGTGTAGGGGCAGGGGATAAGGATGGCTACACCTTC. The encoded protein is CAWSVGAGDKDGYTF.

This chain joins TRBV24-1 and TRBJ1-5; no clear D gene. Germline V CDR1 and CDR2: KGHDR, SFDVKD. The CDR3 runs 11 residues. V shed 7 bases and J shed 6 bases, with 6 bases lying between them. CDR3 in DNA: TGTGCCACCAGCCACCCTCAGCCCCAGCATTTT. It codes for CATSHPQPQHF.

This clonotype was recorded at least ten times. The chain links TRBV27 to TRBJ1-2; TRBD1 matches 10 bases. The CDR3 has 17 residues. V lost 4 bases and J lost 2; bases outside the gene matches: 10. The germline CDR1 and CDR2 sequences are MNHEY and SMNVEV (reference sequence). The CDR3 here is CASSSPGQGTGNYGYTF. Written as DNA, the CDR3 is TGTGCCAGCAGTTCCCCGGGACAGGGGACCGGAAACTATGGCTACACCTTC.

The chain joins TRBV12-3 or TRBV12-4 to TRBJ2-6; 12 bases fit TRBD1. The CDR3 is 19 amino acids. Trimming at V came to 5 bases and at J to 1 base, leaving 9 bases not matched to a gene. As DNA, the CDR3 is TGTGCCAGCAGTGAGTGGGGGACAGGGGGCCCGTCTGGGGCCAACGTCCTGACTTTC. As protein: CASSEWGTGGPSGANVLTF.

This clonotype has ten or more counts. The rearrangement uses TRBV7-8 and TRBJ1-2; perhaps TRBD1 as D (5 bases). The CDR3 has 15 residues. The germline V gene encodes CDR1 SGHVS and CDR2 FQNEAQ. Trimming removed 4 bases from V and 2 bases from J, with 14 bases in between. The CDR3 loop is CASSSAVRANYGYTF. DNA of the CDR3: TGTGCCAGCAGCTCTGCGGTCAGGGCAAACTATGGCTACACCTTC.

The chain recombines TRBV20-1 with TRBJ2-1; D gene ambiguous. With 4 bases removed from V and 2 bases from J, the gap between germline ends came to 15 bases. This CDR3 has 15 residues. The V gene's germline CDR1 is DFQATT and CDR2 SNEGSKA (reference sequence). The CDR3: CSANLDPAPYNEQFF. The DNA for the CDR3 is TGCAGTGCTAACTTAGACCCAGCTCCCTACAATGAGCAGTTCTTC.

V gene TRBV20-1 combines with J gene TRBJ2-7; TRBD2 matches at 9 bases. J gave up 5 bases and V 0 bases, and 14 bases lay outside the gene matches. Germline CDR1 reads DFQATT; CDR2 reads SNEGSKA (reference sequence). This CDR3 spans 17 amino acids. CDR3 residues: CSARDLYSGREGHEQYF. CDR3 coding DNA: TGCAGTGCTAGAGATCTCTATTCAGGGCGGGAGGGCCACGAGCAGTACTTC.

The J gene is TRBJ2-7, the V gene TRBV2; 7 bases fit TRBD2. V gave up 6 bases and J gave up 2 bases; unmatched junction bases: 13. The V gene's germline CDR1 is SNHLY and CDR2 FYNNEI. The CDR3 loop spans 16 amino acids. CDR3 bases: TGTGCCAGCAGCGTACTTAGCGGGTCCACTCCCTACGAGCAGTACTTC. Translated, it gives CASSVLSGSTPYEQYF.

This clonotype was seen a handful of times. The chain couples TRBV19 to TRBJ1-5; a weak D match, TRBD1 (5 bases). Germline V lookup: CDR1 LNHDA, CDR2 SQIVND (reference sequence). The V and J ends lost 4 bases and 7 bases respectively, with 8 bases between them. The length of the CDR3 is 12 residues. CDR3 residues: CASSNRDQPQHF. CDR3 coding DNA: TGTGCCAGTAGTAATCGGGACCAGCCCCAGCATTTT.

The rearrangement uses TRBV12-3 or TRBV12-4 and TRBJ2-7; 11 positions match TRBD2. The CDR3 has 15 amino acids. V dropped 5 bases and J dropped 2; count of bases not matched to a gene: 5. The CDR3 spells CASSRRSGGAYEQYF. For the CDR3, the DNA is TGTGCCAGCAGTCGCCGTAGCGGGGGGGCCTACGAGCAGTACTTC.

V usage is TRBV4-3 and J usage is TRBJ2-4, with a possible D match to TRBD2 (5 bases). Germline-derived CDR1 and CDR2 are LGHNA and YSLEER. The CDR3 is made up of 16 amino acids. The V end lost 5 bases, the J end lost 6 bases, and 20 bases lay between the germline ends. This CDR3 is CASSASARGWGNIQYF. The CDR3 region has the DNA TGCGCCAGCAGCGCCTCAGCGCGAGGGTGGGGAAACATTCAGTACTTC.

The table lists this clonotype with a few counts. The chain recombines TRBV9 with TRBJ1-1; a weak D match, TRBD1 (5 bases). CDR3 length equals 15 residues. Germline V gene sequence: CDR1 SGDLS, CDR2 YYNGEE. Trimming removed 3 bases at V and 0 bases at J, with 12 bases between. CDR3 sequence reads: CASSAGRGMNTEAFF. The CDR3 nucleotides read TGTGCCAGCAGCGCCGGGAGGGGAATGAACACTGAAGCTTTCTTT. Filled out from reference TRBV9 and TRBJ1-1, the complete variable domain reads DSGVTQTPKHLITATGQRVTLRCSPRSGDLSVYWYQQSLDQGLQFLIQYYNGEERAKGNILERFSAQQFPDLHSELNLSSLELGDSALYFCASSAGRGMNTEAFFGQGTRLTVV.

The rearrangement joins TRBV6-2 or TRBV6-3 to TRBJ2-1; 8 bases map to TRBD2. This CDR3 region has 14 residues. Looked up from germline, CDR1 is MNHEY and CDR2 is SVGEGT. V trimming: 8 bases; J trimming: 6 bases; junction bases outside the gene matches: 9. The CDR3 spells CASFPPGLGNEQFF. The CDR3 coding sequence is TGTGCCAGCTTCCCTCCGGGACTAGGCAATGAGCAGTTCTTC.

The chain employs TRBV25-1 and TRBJ1-1; D not resolved. Germline V gives CDR1 MGHDK, CDR2 SYGVNS. This CDR3 has 15 residues. Trimming took 7 bases from V and 0 from J, leaving 15 bases between them. The CDR3 DNA reads as TGTGCCAGCACCGAAAGGGCGGGGTTGAACACTGAAGCTTTCTTT. Its protein is CASTERAGLNTEAFF.

This clonotype was observed at least ten times. CDR3 loop: CASTTPWGANTEAFF. The CDR3 nucleotides read TGTGCCAGCACCACTCCCTGGGGGGCGAACACTGAAGCTTTCTTT. J is TRBJ1-1 and V is TRBV28; maybe TRBD1 (6 bases). This CDR3 is built from 15 residues. CDR1 is MDHEN, CDR2 SYDVKM, per germline. V lost 7 bases and J 1 base, leaving 16 bases between the germline ends.

Worth noting for this clonotype: Lacking the conserved final phenylalanine or tryptophan, this CDR3 likely reflects a read error. V is TRBV28 and J is TRBJ2-7; TRBD1 matches at 8 bases. Germline values: CDR1 MDHEN, CDR2 SYDVKM. V gave up 5 bases and J gave up 7 bases; unmatched junction bases: 10. The CDR3 length is 14 residues. CDR3 DNA: TGTGCCAGCAGTGCTAGACAGGGGTTGGGGGAGCAGTACCTC. Its protein is CASSARQGLGEQYL.

In its sample, this clonotype was seen a few times. V gene TRBV5-6 combines with J gene TRBJ2-1; TRBD2 is a possible D gene (6 bases). Trimming cost V 4 bases and J 3 bases, with 14 bases left between them. CDR1 SGHDT and CDR2 YYEEEE come from the germline V gene. This CDR3 has 15 amino acids. CDR3 DNA: TGTGCCAGCAGCCGGGGGACGGTTATCTACAATGAGCAGTTCTTC. Encoded protein: CASSRGTVIYNEQFF.

Note on this clonotype: One base separates it from a far larger clone, so it is likely a read error. No conserved phenylalanine or tryptophan ends this CDR3, so it is likely a read error. This chain connects TRBV11-2 to TRBJ2-2, with D unresolved. The germline V gene encodes CDR1 SGHAT and CDR2 FQNNGV. V shed 0 bases and J shed 5 bases, with 4 bases lying between them. The CDR3 consists of 13 residues. CDR3 DNA sequence: TGTGCCAGCAGCTTAGATCGTACCGGGGAGCTGTTTTCT. Amino acid sequence: CASSLDRTGELFS.

The CDR3 DNA reads as TGTGCCAGCAGTGAAGGGACAGGGAGGACCGGGGAGCTGTTTTTT. Its protein product is CASSEGTGRTGELFF. The chain joins TRBV2 to TRBJ2-2; 8 positions match TRBD1. Unmatched junction bases numbered 3, after V lost 1 base and J lost 5 bases. This CDR3 contains 15 residues. Germline V gene lookup returns CDR1 SNHLY and CDR2 FYNNEI.